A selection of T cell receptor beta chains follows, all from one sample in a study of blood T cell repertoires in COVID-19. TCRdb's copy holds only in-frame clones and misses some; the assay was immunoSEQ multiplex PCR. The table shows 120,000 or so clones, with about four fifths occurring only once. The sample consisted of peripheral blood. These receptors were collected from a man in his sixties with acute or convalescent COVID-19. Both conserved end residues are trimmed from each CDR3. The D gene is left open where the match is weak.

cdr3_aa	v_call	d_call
ATSESGTGKDNEQF	TRBV24-1	TRBD1
ASSLPPGLGQETQY	TRBV3-1/TRBV3-2	TRBD2
SGSRGNNQPQH	TRBV20-1	-
ASSQMGARTDTQY	TRBV7-8	-
ASSLTNDRYTEAF	TRBV7-3	-
ASSSWLSGRYEQY	TRBV11-1	TRBD2
ASSSSVSYNSPLH	TRBV27	-
ASSPGGDT	TRBV7-9	TRBD1
ASSLVRGKGEQY	TRBV11-2	TRBD1
AITAAGADEQF	TRBV10-3	-
ASSPDGGDEKLF	TRBV14	-
ASQGPQETQY	TRBV3-1/TRBV3-2	-
ASTLSWNEQF	TRBV7-9	-
ASRYGTSGSLSSYEQY	TRBV28	TRBD2
ATSGEASSYNEQF	TRBV24-1	-
ASSAGLARGYGYT	TRBV28	-
ASSAQGVLHGYT	TRBV25-1	TRBD1
ATGIGFNEQF	TRBV10-1	-
ASSQVQGLGNYGYT	TRBV4-2	TRBD1
ASSLGDRGRNTEAF	TRBV5-5	TRBD1
ASSPTGRDTQY	TRBV4-2	-
ASSAYRQGGTDTQY	TRBV5-1	TRBD1
ATSTSTGKAF	TRBV15	-
ASSLVRGFEQF	TRBV28	-
ASSLRDRVYGNTIY	TRBV4-2	TRBD1
ASSTTGVNQPQH	TRBV19	TRBD1
ASSALETGRTEAF	TRBV28	-
ASTSRGASHYGYT	TRBV7-2	-
ASSIKGTGHTYEQY	TRBV19	TRBD1
ASSSRQGVGAGANVLT	TRBV28	TRBD1
ASSFARGYGYT	TRBV27	-
ASSQGRGTLGYT	TRBV4-1	-
ASSLFGREGRETQY	TRBV5-1	TRBD2
SAMGLAETNEQF	TRBV29-1	TRBD2
ASRPAGETQY	TRBV6-5	-
ASSQPRTATYEQY	TRBV28	-
ASSTSGDTTDTQY	TRBV2	TRBD2
ASSPRSGSYEQY	TRBV4-1	-
ASSETQRGTQY	TRBV28	-
ASSQPRGANYGYT	TRBV28	-
ASRTGQGAYTIY	TRBV6-5	TRBD1
ASRPHGVGNTIY	TRBV27	-
ASSYRQGPFSGANVLT	TRBV7-9	TRBD1
ASSLDMSEKLF	TRBV5-1	-
ATSSPGDSNQPQH	TRBV24-1	-
ASSARGLYGYT	TRBV12-3/TRBV12-4	TRBD1
ASSDYTGQGLNY	TRBV2	TRBD1
ATSDPDRGPYGYT	TRBV24-1	TRBD1
ASSFTVQGNTEAF	TRBV5-1	-
ASSLFLGTSGRVNEQF	TRBV5-8	TRBD2
ASSQGNYEQY	TRBV10-1	-
ASSRQEVKTQY	TRBV11-2	-
ASSYGTGVNYEQY	TRBV7-8	TRBD1